The entry that follows covers one T cell receptor (beta chain) sequence. The record originates from a study of blood T cell repertoires in COVID-19. About the research overall: Sites in the United States, Italy and Spain provided acute and convalescent COVID-19 samples.

TCRdb keeps only in-frame clones here, not all; method: immunoSEQ multiplex PCR. The sample includes over 350,000 clones, approximately 87% of them seen just once. The V gene's germline CDR1 is MDHEN and CDR2 SYDVKM. The CDR3 has 14 amino acids. Trimming stripped 3 bases from V and 2 bases from J, with 10 bases between. Individuals aged about 18 to 89 years were recruited from 24 US areas. The rearrangement links TRBV28 to TRBJ1-2, with unresolved D. The source is a woman in her forties or fifties who had recovered from COVID-19. Material for sequencing was PBMCs or T cells enriched from blood (not recorded which). The CDR3: CASSLLQSNYGYTF. DNA for the CDR3: TGTGCCAGCAGTTTGCTGCAGTCAAACTATGGCTACACCTTC.